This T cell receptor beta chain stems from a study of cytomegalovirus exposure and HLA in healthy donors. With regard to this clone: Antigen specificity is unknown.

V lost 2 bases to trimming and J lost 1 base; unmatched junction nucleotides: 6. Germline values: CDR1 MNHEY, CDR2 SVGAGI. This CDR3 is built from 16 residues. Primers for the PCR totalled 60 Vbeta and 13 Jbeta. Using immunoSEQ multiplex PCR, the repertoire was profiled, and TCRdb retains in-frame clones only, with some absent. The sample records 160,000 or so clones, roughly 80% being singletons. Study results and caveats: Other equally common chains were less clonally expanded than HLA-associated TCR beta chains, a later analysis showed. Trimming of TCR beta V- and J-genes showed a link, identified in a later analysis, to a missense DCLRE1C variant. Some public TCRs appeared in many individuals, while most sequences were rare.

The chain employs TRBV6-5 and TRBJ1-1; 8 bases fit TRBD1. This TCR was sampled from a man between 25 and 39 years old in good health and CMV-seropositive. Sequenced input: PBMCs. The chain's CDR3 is CASSYGGQVENTEAFF. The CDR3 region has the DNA TGTGCCAGCAGTTACGGGGGACAGGTGGAGAACACTGAAGCTTTCTTT.